Presented here are 7 T cell receptor beta chains from one specimen sequenced in a study of cytomegalovirus exposure and HLA in healthy donors. The study ran its PCR with 60 Vbeta and 13 Jbeta primers. Measured with immunoSEQ multiplex PCR; TCRdb has only the in-frame clones, and not every one. The sample has about 94,000 clones, over 50% seen once. Sequencing was carried out using PBMCs. These receptors originate from a man aged 30 to 45 in good health and CMV-seronegative.

The V and J genes are TRBV7-2 and TRBJ2-1, with 12 nucleotides matching TRBD2. With 3 bases clipped from V and 6 bases from J, the junction kept 3 bases outside the gene matches. CDR1 is SGHTA and CDR2 is FQGNSA in the germline V gene. The CDR3 length is 15 residues. The CDR3 is CASSFVLAGGNEQFF. CDR3 DNA sequence: TGTGCCAGCAGCTTTGTACTAGCGGGAGGCAATGAGCAGTTCTTC.

About this clone: One junction end disagrees with the germline gene, perhaps due to a read error. The chain is built from TRBV6-1 and TRBJ1-5; maybe TRBD1 (5 bases). The germline gives CDR1 MNHNS, CDR2 SASEGT. This CDR3 spans 13 amino acids. CDR3 DNA sequence: TGTACCAGTATAGGGGTCTTCGGTCAGCCCCAGCATTTT. Its translation is CTSIGVFGQPQHF.

This clone was seen once. This sequence joins TRBV2 and TRBJ2-3, with a weak D call TRBD2 (7 bases). Germline V gives CDR1 SNHLY, CDR2 FYNNEI. The CDR3 has 16 residues. V was shortened by 5 bases and J by 2 bases, with 17 bases between the two germline ends. For the CDR3, the DNA is TGTGCCAGCAGTTATCGGGGGGCTAGACTCACAGATACGCAGTATTTT. Protein: CASSYRGARLTDTQYF.

The chain recombines TRBV11-1 with TRBJ2-1, with D unclear. Trimming shortened V by 5 bases and J by 8 bases, and 10 bases separated the two germline ends. CDR1 SGHAT and CDR2 FQDESV come from the germline V gene (reference sequence). The CDR3 has 12 amino acids. In DNA, the CDR3 is TGTGCCAGCAGCCAAAACGAGGATGAGCAGTTCTTC. This sequence encodes CASSQNEDEQFF.

This clone has a single count. V gene TRBV13 combines with J gene TRBJ2-3, with 7 positions matching TRBD1. Trimming at V came to 6 bases and at J to 1 base, leaving 7 bases not matched to a gene. The CDR3 runs to 15 residues. Germline-derived CDR1 and CDR2 are PRHDT and FYEKMQ (reference sequence). CDR3 protein: CASSPRGTGTDTQYF. The CDR3 nucleotides read TGTGCCAGCAGTCCCCGAGGGACAGGCACAGATACGCAGTATTTT.

V and J are TRBV7-3 and TRBJ2-1; D is uncertain. The CDR3 loop spans 13 amino acids. Germline loops: CDR1 SGHTA, CDR2 FQGTGA. V was trimmed by 2 bases and J by 4 bases, leaving 6 bases between them. The CDR3: CASSLGRYNEQFF. Written as DNA, the CDR3 is TGTGCCAGCAGCTTAGGCAGGTACAATGAGCAGTTCTTC. The full variable domain, completed using reference TRBV7-3 and TRBJ2-1, is GAGVSQTPSNKVTEKGKYVELRCDPISGHTALYWYRQSLGQGPEFLIYFQGTGAADDSGLPNDRFFAVRPEGSVSTLKIQRTERGDSAVYLCASSLGRYNEQFFGPGTRLTVL.

The rearrangement uses TRBV29-1 and TRBJ2-1; 10 bases are a match to TRBD2. CDR3 size: 13 residues. Germline loops: CDR1 SQVTM, CDR2 ANQGSEA. Trimming at V came to 7 bases and at J to 4 bases, leaving 4 bases not matched to a gene. The CDR3 DNA reads as TGCAGCGCCGGACTAGCGGAATACAATGAGCAGTTCTTC. Translated, it gives CSAGLAEYNEQFF.